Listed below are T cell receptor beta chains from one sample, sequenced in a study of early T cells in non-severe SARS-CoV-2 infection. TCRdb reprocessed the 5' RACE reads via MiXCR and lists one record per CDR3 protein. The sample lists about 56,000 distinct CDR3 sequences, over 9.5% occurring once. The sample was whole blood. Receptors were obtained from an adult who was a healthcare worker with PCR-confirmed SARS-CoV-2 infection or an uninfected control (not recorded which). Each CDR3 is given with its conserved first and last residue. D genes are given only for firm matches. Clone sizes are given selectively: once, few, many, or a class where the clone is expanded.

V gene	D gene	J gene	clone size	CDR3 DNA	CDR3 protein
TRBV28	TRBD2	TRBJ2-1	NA	TGTGCCATCAGCGGGTCTTACGGGACTAGCTCCTACAATGAGCAGTTCTTC	CAISGSYGTSSYNEQFF
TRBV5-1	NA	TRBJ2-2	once	TGCGCCAGCAGCCCGAGTCAGGGGTTCACCGGGGAGCTGTTTTTT	CASSPSQGFTGELFF
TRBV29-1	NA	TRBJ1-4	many	TGCAGCGTTGCTGACCCATCCGCGGAAAAACTGTTTTTT	CSVADPSAEKLFF
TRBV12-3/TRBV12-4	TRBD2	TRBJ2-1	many	TGTGCCAGCACCCCGGGAGGTCCTCGTCGCAATGAGCAGTTCTTC	CASTPGGPRRNEQFF
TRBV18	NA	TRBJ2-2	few	TGTGCCAGCTCACCTCGAACTCTTAACACCGGGGAGCTGTTTTTT	CASSPRTLNTGELFF
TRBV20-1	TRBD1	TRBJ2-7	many	TGCAGTGCTAGATGGGACAGGGGTTACGAGCAGTACTTC	CSARWDRGYEQYF
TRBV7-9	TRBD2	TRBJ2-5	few	TGTGCCAGCAGCCCTTACGGAGTGGCTAGCGGGAGCCGACAAGAGACCCAGTACTTC	CASSPYGVASGSRQETQYF
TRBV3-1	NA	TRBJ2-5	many	TGTGCCAGCAGCCAAGATCACCTGGGGACCCAGTACTTC	CASSQDHLGTQYF
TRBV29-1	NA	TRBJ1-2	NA	TGCAGCTCCAGGGACGCCCGCTATGGCTACACCTTC	CSSRDARYGYTF
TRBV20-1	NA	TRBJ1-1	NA	TGCAGTGCTTTACGGGGCACTGAAGCTTTCTTT	CSALRGTEAFF
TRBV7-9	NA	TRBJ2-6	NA	TGTGCCAGCAGCTTACCCGCTCTTACTGGGGCCAACGTCCTGACTTTC	CASSLPALTGANVLTF
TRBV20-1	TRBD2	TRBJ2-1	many	TGCAGTGCTAGACCCGACCCCGGGACTAGCGGGAGGGCTCCCTCCTACAATGAGCAGTTCTTC	CSARPDPGTSGRAPSYNEQFF
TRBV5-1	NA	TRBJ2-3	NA	TGCGCCAGCAGTGGGACCCACACAGATACGCAGTATTTT	CASSGTHTDTQYF
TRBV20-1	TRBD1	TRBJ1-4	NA	TGCAGTGCCCAGGGACAGCGAATTGAAAAACTGTTTTTT	CSAQGQRIEKLFF
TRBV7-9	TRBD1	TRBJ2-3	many	TGTGCCAGCAGCTCCGGGACAGGGGGCCGGAGATACAGGCAGTATTTT	CASSSGTGGRRYRQYF
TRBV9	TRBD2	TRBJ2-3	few	TGTGCCAGCAGCCCATCCCTAGCGGCTAGCACAGATACGCAGTATTTT	CASSPSLAASTDTQYF
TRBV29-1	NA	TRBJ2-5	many	TGCGGGAGTGGGAGCCAAGAGACCCAGTACTTC	CGSGSQETQYF
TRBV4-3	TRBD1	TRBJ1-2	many	TGCGCCAGCAGCCAAACGGCAGGGGGCAGGTATGGCTACACCTTC	CASSQTAGGRYGYTF
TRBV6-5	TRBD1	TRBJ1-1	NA	TGTGCCAGCAGTTATAGGACAGGGAACACTGAAGCTTTCTTT	CASSYRTGNTEAFF
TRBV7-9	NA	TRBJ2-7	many	TGTGCCAGCAGCCCGGGTAGGTCCTACGAGCAGTACTTC	CASSPGRSYEQYF
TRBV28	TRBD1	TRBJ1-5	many	TGTGCCAGCAGGGGGGGGACAGGGTATCAGCCCCAGCATTTT	CASRGGTGYQPQHF
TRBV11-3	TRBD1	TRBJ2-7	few	TGTGCCAGCAGCCGGGACAGTTTCTACGAGCAGTACTTC	CASSRDSFYEQYF
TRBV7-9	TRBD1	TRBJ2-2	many	TGTGCCAGCAGCCCCCCCTTCGGGACAGGGTTCACCGGGGAGCTGTTTTTT	CASSPPFGTGFTGELFF
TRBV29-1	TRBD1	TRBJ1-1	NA	TGCAGCGTCGTAGGACAGGCGAACACTGAAGCTTTCTTT	CSVVGQANTEAFF
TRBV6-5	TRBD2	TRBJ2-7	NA	TGTGCCAGCAGCGATAAGCGGGAGGGCCTCGCCGAGCAGTACTTC	CASSDKREGLAEQYF
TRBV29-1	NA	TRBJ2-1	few	TGCAGCGCCCAAGGGCCCCTCAATGAGCAGTTCTTC	CSAQGPLNEQFF
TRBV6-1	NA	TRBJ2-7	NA	TGTGCCAGCAGTGAAGTGGGGGGTGGCTACGAGCAGTACTTC	CASSEVGGGYEQYF
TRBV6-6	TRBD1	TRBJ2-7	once	TGTGCCAGCAGACCGGACAGGGCCAGACCTTACGAGCAGTACTTC	CASRPDRARPYEQYF
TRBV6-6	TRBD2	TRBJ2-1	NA	TGTGCCAGCAGTTACTCTGGGGGGGACTCCTACAATGAGCAGTTCTTC	CASSYSGGDSYNEQFF
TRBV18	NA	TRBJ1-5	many	TGTGCCAGCTCACCTAATGGGGCGACGGGGCAGCCCCAGCATTTT	CASSPNGATGQPQHF
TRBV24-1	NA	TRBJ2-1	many	TGTGCCACCAGTGAACCCGGACCGCAGACCTACAATGAGCAGTTCTTC	CATSEPGPQTYNEQFF
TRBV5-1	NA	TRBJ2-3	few	TGCGCCAGCAGCTTGGAGGGAAGCAATACGCAGTATTTT	CASSLEGSNTQYF
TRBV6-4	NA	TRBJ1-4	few	TGTGCCAGCAGCCCGTCAGGGGCGACTAATGAAAAACTGTTTTTT	CASSPSGATNEKLFF
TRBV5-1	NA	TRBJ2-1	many	TGCGCCAGCAGCACGCAAATAGCGGTCAATGAGCAGTTCTTC	CASSTQIAVNEQFF
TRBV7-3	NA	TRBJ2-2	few	TGTGCCAGCAGCTCGAGTTGGGGCACCGGGGAGCTGTTTTTT	CASSSSWGTGELFF
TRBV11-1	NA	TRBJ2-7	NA	TGTGCCAGCAGCCCCCTACGGGCTCAGCAGTACTTC	CASSPLRAQQYF
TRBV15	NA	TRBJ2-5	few	TGTGCCACCAGCATTACCGGGAGAGACCAAGAGACCCAGTACTTC	CATSITGRDQETQYF
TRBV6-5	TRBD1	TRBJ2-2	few	TGTGCCAGCAGTACCGGGACAGGTTACACCGGGGAGCTGTTTTTT	CASSTGTGYTGELFF
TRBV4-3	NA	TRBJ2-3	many	TGCGCCAGCAGCCAAGATCTGGGGGATACGCAGTATTTT	CASSQDLGDTQYF
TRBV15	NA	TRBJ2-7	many	TGTGCCACCAGCAGAGGAATAGCGGCCGAGCAGTACTTC	CATSRGIAAEQYF
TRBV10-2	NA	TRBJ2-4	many	TGCGCCAGCTGTGGGTACGCCAAAAACATTCAGTACTTC	CASCGYAKNIQYF
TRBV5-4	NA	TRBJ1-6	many	TGTGCCAGCAGCTCGTGGACAGTCAATTCACCCCTCCACTTT	CASSSWTVNSPLHF
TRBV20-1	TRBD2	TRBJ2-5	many	TGCAGTGGGGAATCGGGAGGCCGTGGGCTCGAAGAGACCCAGTACTTC	CSGESGGRGLEETQYF
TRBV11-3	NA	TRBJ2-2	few	TGTGCCAGCAGCTCCGAGGCCGGGGAGCTGTTTTTT	CASSSEAGELFF
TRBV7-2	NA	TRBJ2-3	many	TGTGCCAGCAGCTTACAGTACACAGATACGCAGTATTTT	CASSLQYTDTQYF